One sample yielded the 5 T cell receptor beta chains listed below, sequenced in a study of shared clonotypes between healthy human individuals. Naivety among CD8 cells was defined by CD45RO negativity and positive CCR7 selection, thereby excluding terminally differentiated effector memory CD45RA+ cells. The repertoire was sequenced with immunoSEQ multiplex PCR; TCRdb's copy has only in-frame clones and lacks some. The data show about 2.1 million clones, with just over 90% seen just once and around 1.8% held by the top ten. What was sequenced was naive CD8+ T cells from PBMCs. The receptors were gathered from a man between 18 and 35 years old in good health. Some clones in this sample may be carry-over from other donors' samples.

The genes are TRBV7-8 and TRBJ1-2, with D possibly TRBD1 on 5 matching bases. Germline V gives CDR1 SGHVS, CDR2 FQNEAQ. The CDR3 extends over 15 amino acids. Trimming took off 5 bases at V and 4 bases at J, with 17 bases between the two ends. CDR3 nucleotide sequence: TGTGCCAGCAGCCCTGTCGGGGGGGTTAGCTATGGCTACACCTTC. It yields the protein CASSPVGGVSYGYTF.

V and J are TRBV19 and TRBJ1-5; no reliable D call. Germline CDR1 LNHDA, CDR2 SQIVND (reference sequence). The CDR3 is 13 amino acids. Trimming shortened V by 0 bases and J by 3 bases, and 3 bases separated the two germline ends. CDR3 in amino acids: CASSIDTNQPQHF. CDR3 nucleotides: TGTGCCAGTAGTATAGACACCAATCAGCCCCAGCATTTT.

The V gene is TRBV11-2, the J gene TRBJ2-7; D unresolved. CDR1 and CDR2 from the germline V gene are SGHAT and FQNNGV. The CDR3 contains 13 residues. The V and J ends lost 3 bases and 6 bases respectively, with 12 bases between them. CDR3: CASSLGSAIEQYF. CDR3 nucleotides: TGTGCCAGCAGCTTGGGTTCAGCAATCGAGCAGTACTTC. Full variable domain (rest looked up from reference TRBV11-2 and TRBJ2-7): EAGVAQSPRYKIIEKRQSVAFWCNPISGHATLYWYQQILGQGPKLLIQFQNNGVVDDSQLPKDRFSAERLKGVDSTLKIQPAKLEDSAVYLCASSLGSAIEQYFGPGTRLTVT.

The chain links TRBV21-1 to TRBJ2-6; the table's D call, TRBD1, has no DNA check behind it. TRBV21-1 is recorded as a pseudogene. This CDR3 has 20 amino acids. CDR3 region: CASSRRPRQTVHESTNVLTF. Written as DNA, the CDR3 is TGTGCCAGCAGCAGAAGACCTCGACAGACGGTTCATGAGTCGACGAACGTCCTGACTTTC.

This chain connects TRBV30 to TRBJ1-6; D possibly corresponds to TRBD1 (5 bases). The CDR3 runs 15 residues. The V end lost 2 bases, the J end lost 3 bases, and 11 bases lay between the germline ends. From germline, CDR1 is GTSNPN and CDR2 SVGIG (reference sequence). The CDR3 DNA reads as TGTGCCTGGAGTCAGGACACCGACTATAATTCACCCCTCCACTTT. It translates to CAWSQDTDYNSPLHF.